Presented here are 29 T cell receptor beta chains from one specimen sequenced in a study of metastatic and nonmetastatic thyroid tumors. Through MiXCR, TCRdb re-clonotyped the PCR reads. In the table there are 10,000 or so clones, 25% to 30% of which are singletons. Treatment of any kind had been given to no patient before thyroid surgery. Material: tumor tissue. The receptor set was obtained from a female donor with papillary thyroid cancer or a benign thyroid nodule (not recorded which). Some clones in this sample may be carry-over from other donors' samples.

This clone showed up just a few times. The V call is TRBV28, the J call TRBJ2-7; either TRBD1 or TRBD2 may fit D (5 bases each). The CDR3 consists of 17 residues. V lost 5 bases and J lost 3, with 23 bases in between. CDR1 and CDR2 from the germline V gene are MDHEN and SYDVKM. CDR3 in amino acids: CASSHPPRTTRLYEQYF. In DNA, the CDR3 is TGTGCCAGCAGTCATCCCCCCCGGACAACTAGACTCTACGAGCAGTACTTC. The variable domain in full, with the rest retrieved from reference TRBV28 and TRBJ2-7, is DVKVTQSSRYLVKRTGEKVFLECVQDMDHENMFWYRQDPGLGLRLIYFSYDVKMKEKGDIPEGYSVSREKKERFSLILESASTNQTSMYLCASSHPPRTTRLYEQYFGPGTRLTVT.

This clone is labeled as medium-sized. The chain uses TRBV11-2 and TRBJ2-3, with D unresolved. The CDR3 runs to 15 residues. Per the germline V gene, CDR1 is SGHAT and CDR2 is FQNNGV. The V and J ends lost 0 bases and 0 bases respectively, with 7 bases between them. The CDR3 coding sequence is TGTGCCAGCAGCTTAGAAGCAAGAAGCACAGATACGCAGTATTTT. The encoded protein is CASSLEARSTDTQYF.

This chain connects TRBV5-1 to TRBJ2-7; no definite D call. The CDR3 has 15 amino acids. V lost 4 bases and J lost 3, with 17 bases in between. The germline gives CDR1 SGHRS, CDR2 YFSETQ. The CDR3 region has the DNA TGCGCCAGCAGCCCGCAGGTAGCCCCCTACTACGAGCAGTACTTC. Protein product: CASSPQVAPYYEQYF.

The chain joins TRBV20-1 to TRBJ2-7; 10 bases are shared with TRBD1. Germline V lookup: CDR1 DFQATT, CDR2 SNEGSKA (reference sequence). This CDR3 is 14 amino acids long. V was clipped by 2 bases and J by 4 bases; unmatched bases: 5. CDR3 region: CSARHRDRGYEQYF. The CDR3 DNA reads TGCAGTGCTAGACACCGGGACAGGGGTTACGAGCAGTACTTC.

The V call is TRBV20-1, the J call TRBJ2-7, with D tentatively TRBD1 or TRBD2 (6 bases each). CDR1 is DFQATT, CDR2 SNEGSKA, per germline (reference sequence). The CDR3 runs 12 residues. V lost 4 bases, J lost 7 bases, and 14 bases lay in between. In DNA, the CDR3 is TGCAGTGCTAACCCGGGGGCGGGGGAGCAGTACTTC. It specifies CSANPGAGEQYF.

By sample fraction, this clone is medium-sized. The genes are TRBV27 and TRBJ1-1, with 8 bases identical to TRBD1. Germline CDR1 MNHEY, CDR2 SMNVEV (reference sequence). The CDR3 has 15 amino acids. V shed 6 bases, J shed 5 bases, and the junction held 11 bases outside the gene matches. CDR3 nucleotide sequence: TGTGCCAGCAGCATCCAGGGGGCAATATTAACTGAAGCTTTCTTT. As protein: CASSIQGAILTEAFF.

The chain employs TRBV3-1 and TRBJ1-4; perhaps TRBD1 as D (5 bases). CDR1 LGHDT and CDR2 YNNKEL come from the germline V gene (reference sequence). This CDR3 is 14 amino acids long. With 4 bases removed from V and 7 bases from J, the gap between germline ends came to 13 bases. For the CDR3, the DNA is TGTGCCAGCAGCCCTAGGGGCCAGGGTGAAAAACTGTTTTTT. The encoded protein is CASSPRGQGEKLFF.

This clone has more than one count but fewer than ten. This chain connects TRBV6-5 to TRBJ2-5, with 10 bases identical to TRBD2. J was trimmed by 5 bases and V by 2 bases; bases with no gene match: 5. Per the germline V gene, CDR1 is MNHEY and CDR2 is SVGAGI. The CDR3 extends over 15 amino acids. CDR3 sequence reads: CASSYVLAGSETQYF. CDR3 DNA sequence: TGTGCCAGCAGTTACGTACTAGCGGGATCGGAGACCCAGTACTTC.

A few counts support this clone. This rearrangement joins TRBV25-1 to TRBJ1-6; the D is unclear. Germline assignment: CDR1 MGHDK and CDR2 SYGVNS. CDR3 length: 15 amino acids. Written as DNA, the CDR3 is TGTGCTATCAGTAATCAACGAGCACTCAATTCACCCCTCCACTTT. It encodes CAISNQRALNSPLHF.

The gene calls are TRBV7-2 and TRBJ2-1; D remains ambiguous. CDR3 length: 13 amino acids. V gave up 1 base and J gave up 9 bases, with 10 bases separating them. Germline lookup yields CDR1 SGHTA and CDR2 FQGNSA. In nucleotides, the CDR3 is TGTGCCAGCAGCTTAGTGGTGGGCACTGAGCAGTTCTTC. It yields the protein CASSLVVGTEQFF.

By sample share, this clone is large. CDR3 coding DNA: TGCAGTGCTAGAGATCAGCGGGAAGTTAGGTACGAGCAGTACTTC. Its translation: CSARDQREVRYEQYF. This sequence joins TRBV20-1 and TRBJ2-7, with 7 bases lining up with TRBD2. V trimming: 0 bases; J trimming: 4 bases; junction bases outside the gene matches: 9. This CDR3 comprises 15 residues. Germline lookup yields CDR1 DFQATT and CDR2 SNEGSKA (reference sequence).

This clone is medium-sized within its sample. The rearrangement links TRBV7-9 to TRBJ1-3, with D perhaps matching TRBD1 (5 bases). The V and J ends lost 2 bases and 2 bases respectively, with 10 bases between them. The CDR3 contains 15 residues. The germline CDR1 and CDR2 sequences are SEHNR and FQNEAQ (reference sequence). The CDR3, as DNA: TGTGCCAGCAGCTTAAGTTTAGGGGCTGGAAACACCATATATTTT. Residues: CASSLSLGAGNTIYF.

This sequence joins TRBV4-1 and TRBJ2-5; possible D gene TRBD1, 5 bases. The CDR3 covers 16 residues. V gave up 1 base and J gave up 1 base, with 13 bases separating them. Germline assignment: CDR1 MGHRA and CDR2 YSYEKL. CDR3 sequence: CASSQGSTAFQETQYF. The CDR3 coding sequence is TGCGCCAGCAGCCAAGGGTCGACAGCTTTCCAAGAGACCCAGTACTTC.

Details on this clone: Other DNA sequences in this specimen translate into the identical CDR3. The chain employs TRBV20-1 and TRBJ2-7; 7 nucleotides match TRBD1. From germline, CDR1 is DFQATT and CDR2 SNEGSKA (reference sequence). V lost 0 bases and J lost 4; bases outside the gene matches: 3. The CDR3 runs to 13 residues. Here the CDR3 reads CSARDLQGYEQYF. The CDR3 coding sequence is TGCAGTGCTAGAGATCTACAGGGGTACGAGCAGTACTTC.

This chain links TRBV30 with TRBJ2-7; D gene unclear. Germline values: CDR1 GTSNPN, CDR2 SVGIG (reference sequence). The CDR3 has 11 residues. V dropped 2 bases and J dropped 1 base, with 3 bases sitting between them. DNA of the CDR3: TGTGCCTGGAGTCCGTCCTACGAGCAGTACTTC. Residues: CAWSPSYEQYF.

This clone was recorded a few times. A read error may account for a junction end that differs from germline. Other DNA sequences in this sample translate to the same CDR3. The gene calls are TRBV7-8 and TRBJ2-7; TRBD2 is a possible D gene (6 bases). CDR1 and CDR2 from the germline V gene are SGHVS and FQNEAQ. CDR3 size: 14 residues. The CDR3 nucleotides read TGTGCCAGCAGCCTAGCTGGGGGGAACGGGGGGCAGTACTTC. The encoded protein is CASSLAGGNGGQYF.

In its sample, this clone was seen a few times. This chain connects TRBV9 to TRBJ1-1, with D perhaps TRBD1 (6 bases). Trimming shortened V by 7 bases and J by 4 bases, and 11 bases separated the two germline ends. This CDR3 is 12 amino acids long. Germline V gene sequence: CDR1 SGDLS, CDR2 YYNGEE. The CDR3 bases are TGTGCCAGCGGCCAGGGGAGCACTGAAGCTTTCTTT. Amino acid sequence: CASGQGSTEAFF. The full variable domain, in which reference TRBV9 and TRBJ1-1 provide the parts outside the CDR3, is DSGVTQTPKHLITATGQRVTLRCSPRSGDLSVYWYQQSLDQGLQFLIQYYNGEERAKGNILERFSAQQFPDLHSELNLSSLELGDSALYFCASGQGSTEAFFGQGTRLTVV.

This clone occurred many times. Since a much larger clone is just one base distant, this may be a read error. Other nucleotide sequences in the sample specify the same CDR3. The V call is TRBV9, the J call TRBJ2-1; D is ambiguous. The length of the CDR3 is 16 residues. Germline V gives CDR1 SGDLS, CDR2 YYNGEE. This CDR3 is CASSVDPTMSYNEQFF. The CDR3 DNA is TGTGCCAGCAGCGTAGACCCTACCATGTCCTACAATGAGCAGTTCTTT.

By sample fraction, this clone is medium-sized. The V gene is TRBV3-1, the J gene TRBJ1-2; D is unresolved. The V gene's germline CDR1 is LGHDT and CDR2 YNNKEL (reference sequence). Trimming removed 3 bases from V and 0 bases from J, with 8 bases in between. The CDR3 contains 14 residues. DNA for the CDR3: TGTGCCAGCAGCCATGCTCGAGCTAACTATGGCTACACCTTC. Protein sequence: CASSHARANYGYTF.

There are many counts of this clone. The V and J genes are TRBV19 and TRBJ1-5; D gene unclear. From germline, CDR1 is LNHDA and CDR2 SQIVND (reference sequence). This CDR3 comprises 14 residues. The V end was cut by 1 base, the J end by 10 bases, with 14 bases between. This CDR3 reads CASSIGKGRFPQHF. CDR3 bases: TGTGCCAGTAGTATAGGTAAAGGGAGGTTCCCCCAGCATTTT. Together with reference TRBV19 and TRBJ1-5, the CDR3 gives the full variable domain: DGGITQSPKYLFRKEGQNVTLSCEQNLNHDAMYWYRQDPGQGLRLIYYSQIVNDFQKGDIAEGYSVSREKKESFPLTVTSAQKNPTAFYLCASSIGKGRFPQHFGDGTRLSIL.

This clone is judged medium-sized. The CDR3, as DNA: TGCAGTGCTAGCCCCCTCGGCGGGGAGCTGTTTTTT. Amino acid sequence: CSASPLGGELFF. The chain links TRBV20-1 to TRBJ2-2; no definite D call. Germline V lookup: CDR1 DFQATT, CDR2 SNEGSKA (reference sequence). CDR3 length: 12 amino acids. Trimming cost V 3 bases and J 7 bases, with 9 bases left between them.

This clone was counted ten times or more. The V gene is TRBV7-2, the J gene TRBJ2-2; D remains ambiguous. CDR3 length: 14 amino acids. V was pared by 1 base and J by 5 bases, with 8 bases between. The germline V gene has CDR1 SGHTA and CDR2 FQGNSA. For the CDR3, the DNA is TGTGCCAGCAGCTTAGGACATACAACCGGGGAGCTGTTTTTT. Translating gives CASSLGHTTGELFF.

This clone was counted between two and nine times. The chain carries TRBV4-2 and TRBJ2-7; 8 bases match TRBD2. The length of the CDR3 is 21 residues. The V gene end was trimmed by 0 bases and the J gene end by 0 bases; junction bases not matched to a gene: 19. CDR1 LGHNA and CDR2 YNFKEQ come from the germline V gene. CDR3 in DNA: TGTGCCAGCAGCCAAGATCCCCTGGCGGCGGGAGGCAGTGGTAGCTCCTACGAGCAGTACTTC. Residues: CASSQDPLAAGGSGSSYEQYF.

The chain links TRBV6-2 or TRBV6-3 to TRBJ2-7; the D is unclear. Germline lookup yields CDR1 MNHEY and CDR2 SVGEGT. CDR3 length: 11 amino acids. Trimming stripped 4 bases from V and 5 bases from J, with 6 bases between. This CDR3 reads CASSSSNEQYF. The CDR3, as DNA: TGTGCCAGCAGTTCCAGTAACGAGCAGTACTTC.

This clone is categorized as medium-sized. The rearrangement uses TRBV12-3 or TRBV12-4 and TRBJ2-1, with 13 bases fitting TRBD2. The length of the CDR3 is 17 residues. V shed 2 bases and J 6 bases; nucleotides not matched to a gene: 7. CDR3 protein: CASSLSRTSGSINEQFF. In DNA form, the CDR3 reads TGTGCCAGCAGTTTATCCAGGACTAGCGGGAGCATCAATGAGCAGTTCTTC.

By sample fraction, this clone is medium-sized. The chain combines TRBV29-1 with TRBJ2-3; 9 nucleotides agree with TRBD2. With 6 bases clipped from V and 5 bases from J, the junction kept 12 bases outside the gene matches. The CDR3 is made up of 15 amino acids. Germline CDR1 SQVTM, CDR2 ANQGSEA. CDR3 sequence (DNA): TGCAGCGTAGGGTGGCGGGAGGGAGCTGGAGATACGCAGTATTTT. It codes for CSVGWREGAGDTQYF.

This clone has a handful of counts. The rearrangement links TRBV20-1 to TRBJ1-1; TRBD1 is a possible D gene (6 bases). Trimming left V 4 bases short and J 5 bases short, with 17 bases between. Germline CDR1 is DFQATT and CDR2 is SNEGSKA (reference sequence). CDR3 length: 14 residues. The CDR3 protein is CSAKYPGVGTEAFF. The CDR3 DNA reads TGCAGTGCTAAATATCCAGGGGTTGGGACTGAAGCTTTCTTT.

V gene TRBV4-1 combines with J gene TRBJ2-1; D ambiguous. The germline V and J ends were trimmed by 2 bases and 0 bases, with 8 bases remaining between them. There are 15 residues in the CDR3. The germline CDR1 and CDR2 sequences are MGHRA and YSYEKL. The CDR3 DNA reads TGCGCCAGCAGCCAACGCGGAAGCTCCTACAATGAGCAGTTCTTC. Protein sequence: CASSQRGSSYNEQFF.

CDR3 coding DNA: TGTGCCAGCAGTGAAGCTGCGGGAAACTCCTACGAGCAGTACTTC. This encodes CASSEAAGNSYEQYF. The chain links TRBV6-1 to TRBJ2-7; a weak D match, TRBD2 (6 bases). Germline V CDR1 and CDR2: MNHNS, SASEGT. The CDR3 sequence is 15 residues long. Trimming took off 0 bases at V and 0 bases at J, with 9 bases between the two ends.